This TCR beta chain was identified in a study of T cell repertoires in cytomegalovirus infection. Across the whole study: Both CMV infection and a matching HLA type were indicated by public TCR beta signatures.

The CDR3 extends over 20 amino acids. Germline CDR1 and CDR2: MGHDK and SYGVNS. The ends lost 6 bases at V and 0 bases at J; junction bases unmatched: 14. MiXCR, applied by TCRdb to the reads, yields one record per CDR3 protein. Among 480,000 or so distinct CDR3 sequences listed, around 10% were seen once. The chain recombines TRBV25-1 with TRBJ2-6; 10 bases fit TRBD2. The TCR sequence derives from a human donor in good health (CMV status not recorded). Some clones in this sample may be carry-over from other donors' samples. The sample comprised PBMCs. The CDR3 reads CASSSLSGRASLSGANVLTF. The CDR3 DNA is TGTGCCAGCAGCTCCCTCAGCGGGAGGGCCAGTCTCTCTGGGGCCAACGTCCTGACTTTC. The whole variable domain, filled in from reference TRBV25-1 and TRBJ2-6, reads EADIYQTPRYLVIGTGKKITLECSQTMGHDKMYWYQQDPGMELHLIHYSYGVNSTEKGDLSSESTVSRIRTEHFPLTLESARPSHTSQYLCASSSLSGRASLSGANVLTFGAGSRLTVL.